This T cell receptor (beta chain) was captured in a study of cytomegalovirus exposure and HLA in healthy donors. This clone was counted a single time. The PCR contained 60 Vbeta and 13 Jbeta primers. Clones were read by immunoSEQ multiplex PCR, and TCRdb kept only the in-frame ones, dropping some. The profile shows fewer than 350,000 clones, roughly 90% of them singletons. The CDR3 has 11 residues. From germline, CDR1 is DFQATT and CDR2 SNEGSKA (reference sequence). Trimming cost V 6 bases and J 8 bases; bases outside gene matches: 5. This sequence was found in a woman between 18 and 30 years old in good health and CMV-seronegative. V usage is TRBV20-1 and J usage is TRBJ2-7, with 9 bases fitting TRBD1. Sequenced input: PBMCs. The CDR3 sequence: CSATGGLQQYF. CDR3 sequence (DNA): TGCAGTGCGACAGGGGGATTGCAGCAGTACTTC.